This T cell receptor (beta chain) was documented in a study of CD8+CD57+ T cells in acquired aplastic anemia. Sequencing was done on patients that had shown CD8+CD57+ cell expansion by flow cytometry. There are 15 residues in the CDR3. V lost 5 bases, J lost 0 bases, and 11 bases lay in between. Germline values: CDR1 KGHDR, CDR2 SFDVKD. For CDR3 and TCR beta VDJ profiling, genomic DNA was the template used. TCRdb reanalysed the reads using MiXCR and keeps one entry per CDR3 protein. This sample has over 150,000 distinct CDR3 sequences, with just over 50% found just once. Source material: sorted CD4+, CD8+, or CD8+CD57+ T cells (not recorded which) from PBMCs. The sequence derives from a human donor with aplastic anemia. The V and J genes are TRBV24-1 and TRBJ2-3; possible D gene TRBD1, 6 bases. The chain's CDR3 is CATSGQGTSTDTQYF. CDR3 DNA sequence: TGTGCCACCAGTGGTCAGGGGACAAGCACAGATACGCAGTATTTT.